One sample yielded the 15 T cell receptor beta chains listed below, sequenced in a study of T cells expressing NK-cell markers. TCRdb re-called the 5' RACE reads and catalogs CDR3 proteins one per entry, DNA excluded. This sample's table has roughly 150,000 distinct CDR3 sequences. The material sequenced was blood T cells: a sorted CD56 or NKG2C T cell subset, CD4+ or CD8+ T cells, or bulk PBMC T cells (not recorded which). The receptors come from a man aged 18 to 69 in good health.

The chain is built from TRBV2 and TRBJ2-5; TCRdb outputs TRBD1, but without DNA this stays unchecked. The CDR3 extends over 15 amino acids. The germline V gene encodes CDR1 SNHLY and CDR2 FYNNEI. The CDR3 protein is CASSIPGQGAETQYF.

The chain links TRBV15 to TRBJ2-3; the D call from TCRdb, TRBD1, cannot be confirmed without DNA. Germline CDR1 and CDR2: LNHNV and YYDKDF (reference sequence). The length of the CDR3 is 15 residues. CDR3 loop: CATSSGTGDTDTQYF. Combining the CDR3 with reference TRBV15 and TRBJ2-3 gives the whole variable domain DAMVIQNPRYQVTQFGKPVTLSCSQTLNHNVMYWYQQKSSQAPKLLFHYYDKDFNNEADTPDNFQSRRPNTSFCFLDIRSPGLGDTAMYLCATSSGTGDTDTQYFGPGTRLTVL.

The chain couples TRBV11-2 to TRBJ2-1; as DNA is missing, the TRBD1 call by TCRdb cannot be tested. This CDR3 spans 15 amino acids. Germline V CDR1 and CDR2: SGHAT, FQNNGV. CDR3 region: CASSLSGGPYNEQFF.

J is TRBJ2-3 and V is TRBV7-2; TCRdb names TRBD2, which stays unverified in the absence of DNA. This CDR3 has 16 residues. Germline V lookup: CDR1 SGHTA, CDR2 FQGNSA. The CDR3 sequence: CASSPTSGGLTDTQYF.

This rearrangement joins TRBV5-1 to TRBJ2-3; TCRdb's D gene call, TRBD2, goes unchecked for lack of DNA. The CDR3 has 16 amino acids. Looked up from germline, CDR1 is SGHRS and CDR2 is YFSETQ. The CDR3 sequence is CASSFSASGATDTQYF.

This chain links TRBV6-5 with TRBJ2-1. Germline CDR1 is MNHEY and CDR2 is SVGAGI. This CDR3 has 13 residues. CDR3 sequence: CASSYSNYNEQFF.

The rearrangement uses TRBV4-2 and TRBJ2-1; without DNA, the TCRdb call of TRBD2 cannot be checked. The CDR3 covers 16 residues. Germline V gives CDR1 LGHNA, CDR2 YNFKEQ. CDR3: CASSQEASDPYNEQFF.

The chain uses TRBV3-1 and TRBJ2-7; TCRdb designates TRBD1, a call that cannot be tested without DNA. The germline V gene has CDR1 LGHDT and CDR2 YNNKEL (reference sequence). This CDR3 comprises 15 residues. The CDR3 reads CASSPGIGPYSEQYF.

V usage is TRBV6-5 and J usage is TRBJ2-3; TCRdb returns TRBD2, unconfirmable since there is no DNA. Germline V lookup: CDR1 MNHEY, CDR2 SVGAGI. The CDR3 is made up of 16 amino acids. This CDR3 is CASSLLQDTSTDTQYF.

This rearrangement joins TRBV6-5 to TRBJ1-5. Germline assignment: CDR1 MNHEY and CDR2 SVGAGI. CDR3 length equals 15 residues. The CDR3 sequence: CASSYSTAAGQPQHF.

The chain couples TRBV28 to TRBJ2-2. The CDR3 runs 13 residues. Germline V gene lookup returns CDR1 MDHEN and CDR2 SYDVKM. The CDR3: CASTAYNTGELFF.

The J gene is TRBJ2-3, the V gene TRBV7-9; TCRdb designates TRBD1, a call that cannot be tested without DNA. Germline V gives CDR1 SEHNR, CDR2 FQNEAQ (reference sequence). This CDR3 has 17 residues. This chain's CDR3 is CASSPSGGDRGTDTQYF.

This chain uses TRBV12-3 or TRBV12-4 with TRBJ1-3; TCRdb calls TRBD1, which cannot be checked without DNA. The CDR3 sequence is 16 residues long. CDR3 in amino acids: CASSRDSPYSGNTIYF.

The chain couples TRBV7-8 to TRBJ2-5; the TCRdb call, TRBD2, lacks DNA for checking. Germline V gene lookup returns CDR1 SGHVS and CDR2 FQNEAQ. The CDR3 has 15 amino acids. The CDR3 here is CASSLVREAGGTQYF. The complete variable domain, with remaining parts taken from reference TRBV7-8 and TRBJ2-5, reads GAGVSQSPRYKVAKRGQDVALRCDPISGHVSLFWYQQALGQGPEFLTYFQNEAQLDKSGLPSDRFFAERPEGSVSTLKIQRTQQEDSAVYLCASSLVREAGGTQYFGPGTRLLVL.

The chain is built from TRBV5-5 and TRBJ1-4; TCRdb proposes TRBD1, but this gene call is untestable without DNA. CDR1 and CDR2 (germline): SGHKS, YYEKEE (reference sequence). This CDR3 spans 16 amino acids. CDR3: CASSLGPGTGPEKLFF.